This T cell receptor (beta chain) was captured in a study of long-term antiretroviral therapy in people with HIV. In the study overall: It was about a decade after the earliest samples that the 2015 immediate-ART recommendation appeared.

Findings and limits, study-wide: Blood, drawn from about 2004 to 2018, may reflect older ART regimens.

Concerning this clone itself: Its specificity is unknown.

Among participants with HIV, every one received treatment in the United States. Run at survey level, the immunoSEQ assay was version v3.0. Method: immunoSEQ multiplex PCR; TCRdb's copy keeps in-frame clones and lacks some. The sample includes almost 30,000 clones, 90% of them seen just once. The source material was unsorted PBMCs, sampled 3.2 years before starting antiretroviral therapy. The receptor was isolated from a man in his forties or fifties with HIV.

The CDR3 loop is CASSEGPGVDTQYF. CDR3 nucleotides: TGTGCCAGCAGTGAAGGGCCGGGGGTGGATACGCAGTATTTT. V is TRBV2 and J is TRBJ2-3; possibly TRBD2 for D (6 bases). The CDR3 has 14 residues. V shed 1 base and J shed 6 bases, with 11 bases lying between them. The germline CDR1 and CDR2 sequences are SNHLY and FYNNEI.